Listed below are T cell receptor beta chains from one sample, sequenced in a study of blood T cell repertoires in COVID-19. TCRdb's copy holds only in-frame clones and misses some; the assay was immunoSEQ multiplex PCR. The sample lists about 59,000 clones; 73% were seen once. The sample taken for sequencing was peripheral blood. The source is a woman aged 50 to 60 with active or convalescent COVID-19. The CDR3 runs from the conserved cysteine through the conserved F or W. A D gene is named only where the DNA matches it firmly. A clone size is listed for some rows: how often the clone was seen (once, few, many), or a class if it is expanded.

clone size,J gene,V gene,D gene,CDR3 protein,CDR3 DNA
-,TRBJ1-5,TRBV10-2,-,CASSENRYSNQPQHF,TGCGCCAGCAGTGAGAACCGCTATAGCAATCAGCCCCAGCATTTT
-,TRBJ2-7,TRBV21-1,-,CASSKARGNFGYEQYF,TGTGCCAGCAGCAAAGCGCGGGGAAATTTCGGTTACGAGCAGTACTTC
-,TRBJ2-2,TRBV10-1,TRBD2,CASSPGLAGYTGELFF,TGCGCCAGCAGTCCTGGACTAGCGGGGTACACCGGGGAGCTGTTTTTT
-,TRBJ1-3,TRBV9,TRBD1,CASSVEFGDRPGNTIYF,TGTGCCAGCAGCGTAGAGTTCGGGGACAGGCCTGGAAACACCATATATTTT
-,TRBJ2-3,TRBV28,TRBD2,CARGWEGSTDTQYF,TGTGCCAGGGGGTGGGAGGGTAGCACAGATACGCAGTATTTT
-,TRBJ2-7,TRBV7-2,-,CASRYSAGSSYEQYF,TGTGCCAGCAGGTATTCGGCGGGAAGCTCCTACGAGCAGTACTTC
-,TRBJ2-2,TRBV3-1/TRBV3-2,TRBD2,CASSFRTSGVNTGELFF,TGTGCCAGCAGCTTTCGGACTAGCGGGGTCAACACCGGGGAGCTGTTTTTT
-,TRBJ2-2,TRBV5-4,TRBD1,CASSPGGQGEFGELFF,TGTGCCAGCAGCCCAGGTGGACAGGGGGAATTTGGGGAGCTGTTTTTT
-,TRBJ2-3,TRBV5-1,TRBD1,CASSVAGQDAKDTQYF,TGCGCCAGCAGCGTGGCAGGACAGGACGCCAAAGATACGCAGTATTTT
-,TRBJ1-1,TRBV2,-,CASSEFRQGLRGAFF,TGTGCCAGCAGTGAATTCCGGCAGGGGCTCCGCGGAGCTTTCTTT
-,TRBJ2-5,TRBV12-3/TRBV12-4,-,CASREQGRETQYF,TGTGCCAGCAGAGAACAGGGCCGCGAGACCCAGTACTTC
-,TRBJ2-7,TRBV2,-,CASTGRAYEQYF,TGTGCCAGCACTGGGCGGGCTTACGAGCAGTACTTC
few,TRBJ1-5,TRBV28,-,CASSLQGKGNQPQHF,TGTGCCAGCAGCCTACAGGGTAAAGGCAATCAGCCCCAGCATTTT
-,TRBJ1-5,TRBV6-6,-,CASRGPNQPQHF,TGTGCCAGCAGGGGCCCCAATCAGCCCCAGCATTTT
-,TRBJ2-6,TRBV3-1/TRBV3-2,-,CASSRTQGSGANVLTF,TGTGCCAGCAGCCGAACTCAGGGCTCTGGGGCCAACGTCCTGACTTTC
-,TRBJ1-1,TRBV6-1,TRBD1,CASSEQGQGAAEAFF,TGTGCCAGCAGTGAACAGGGACAGGGAGCAGCGGAAGCTTTCTTT
-,TRBJ1-1,TRBV5-1,TRBD1,CASSFDRVPSTEAFF,TGCGCCAGCAGCTTTGACAGGGTCCCATCCACTGAAGCTTTCTTT
-,TRBJ2-7,TRBV5-4,-,CASSLDRGGYYEQYF,TGTGCCAGCAGCTTGGACAGGGGAGGTTACTACGAGCAGTACTTC
-,TRBJ2-3,TRBV2,TRBD2,CASRGRGLAGSTDTQYF,TGTGCCAGCAGGGGCCGGGGGCTAGCGGGTAGCACAGATACGCAGTATTTT
-,TRBJ2-3,TRBV19,TRBD2,CASSTGLAGTDTQYF,TGTGCCAGTAGCACCGGACTAGCGGGCACAGATACGCAGTATTTT
-,TRBJ1-5,TRBV25-1,-,CASSEPPPGGASNQPQHF,TGTGCCAGCAGTGAACCCCCCCCCGGCGGGGCGAGCAATCAGCCCCAGCATTTT
-,TRBJ1-3,TRBV5-1,TRBD1,CASSRDRPESGNTIYF,TGCGCCAGCAGTCGGGACAGGCCAGAATCGGGAAACACCATATATTTT
many,TRBJ2-1,TRBV6-1,TRBD2,CASSEAGGPNNEQFF,TGTGCCAGCAGTGAAGCGGGAGGGCCCAACAATGAGCAGTTCTTC
-,TRBJ2-3,TRBV5-5,-,CASSLMGLDTQYF,TGTGCCAGCAGCTTGATGGGGCTAGATACGCAGTATTTT
few,TRBJ1-3,TRBV24-1,-,CATSVRGSGNTIYF,TGTGCCACCAGTGTCCGGGGCTCTGGAAACACCATATATTTT
-,TRBJ2-2,TRBV5-6,TRBD1,CASSLVQGKAGELFF,TGTGCCAGCAGCTTGGTACAGGGGAAGGCCGGGGAGCTGTTTTTT
-,TRBJ1-6,TRBV6-2/TRBV6-3,TRBD1,CASSLRTGSDSPLHF,TGTGCCAGCAGTCTAAGGACAGGGTCGGATTCACCCCTCCACTTT
few,TRBJ1-1,TRBV5-6,-,CASSRAGEAFF,TGTGCCAGCAGCCGCGCGGGGGAAGCTTTCTTT
few,TRBJ2-2,TRBV27,TRBD2,CASSLSPAGGRTGELFF,TGTGCCAGCAGTTTATCACCAGCGGGAGGGAGGACCGGGGAGCTGTTTTTT
once,TRBJ1-6,TRBV7-2,-,CASSSGGFYNSPLHF,TGTGCCAGCAGCTCTGGGGGGTTCTATAATTCACCCCTCCACTTT
-,TRBJ1-3,TRBV18,-,CASSPPSSVGNTIYF,TGTGCCAGCTCACCACCGTCTTCCGTTGGAAACACCATATATTTT
few,TRBJ2-3,TRBV5-1,-,CASEDRNPDTQYF,TGCGCCAGTGAGGATCGAAACCCAGATACGCAGTATTTT
-,TRBJ1-1,TRBV5-1,-,CASSLREATTEAFF,TGCGCCAGCAGCTTGCGGGAAGCGACCACTGAAGCTTTCTTT
few,TRBJ1-4,TRBV19,-,CASSKGRATNEKLFF,TGTGCCAGTAGTAAGGGCAGGGCAACTAATGAAAAACTGTTTTTT
once,TRBJ2-2,TRBV24-1,TRBD2,CATSPSGRETGELFF,TGTGCCACCAGTCCTAGCGGGAGAGAGACCGGGGAGCTGTTTTTT
-,TRBJ1-2,TRBV5-4,TRBD1,CASSQDRVYGYTF,TGTGCCAGCAGCCAGGACAGGGTCTATGGCTACACCTTC
-,TRBJ1-4,TRBV5-6,-,CASSFSNNEKLFF,TGTGCCAGCAGCTTTAGCAATAATGAAAAACTGTTTTTT